This TCR beta chain stems from a study of T cells after yellow fever vaccination. Broader study findings: Clonotypes shared by both compartments, CD4 and CD8, made up a small share. Subsequent to the booster, the majority of primary-vaccination clones reappeared (96% CD4, around 85% CD8). Any FACS-sorted repertoire could hold abundant clonotypes that contaminate it from the bulk population.

This clonotype has just a few counts. Its antigen is unknown. TCRdb reanalysed the 5' RACE reads using MiXCR and keeps one entry per CDR3 protein. The sample has 250,000 to 300,000 distinct CDR3 sequences; approximately 10% are singletons. The ends lost 3 bases at V and 11 bases at J; junction bases unmatched: 10. CDR1 and CDR2 (germline): SGHVS, FQNEAQ. The CDR3 has 15 residues. This sequence joins TRBV7-8 and TRBJ1-5; TRBD1 agrees at 10 bases. This TCR derives from a young man who received the YFV17D yellow fever vaccine. Sequences were derived from CD4+ T cells sorted from PBMCs, sampled 5 days after the yellow fever booster vaccination. In DNA, the CDR3 is TGTGCCAGCAGCTTGGGACAGGGGTCTCTCGAGGCCCAGCATTTT. Its translation is CASSLGQGSLEAQHF.